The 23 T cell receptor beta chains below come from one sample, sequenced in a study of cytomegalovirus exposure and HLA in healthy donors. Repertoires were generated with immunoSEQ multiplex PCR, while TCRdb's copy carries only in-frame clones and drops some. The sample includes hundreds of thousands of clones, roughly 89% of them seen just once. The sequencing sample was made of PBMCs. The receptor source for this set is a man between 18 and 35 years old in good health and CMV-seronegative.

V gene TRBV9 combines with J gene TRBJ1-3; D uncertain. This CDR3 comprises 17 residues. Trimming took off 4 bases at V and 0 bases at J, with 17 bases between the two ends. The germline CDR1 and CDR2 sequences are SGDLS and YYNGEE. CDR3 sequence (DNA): TGTGCCAGCAGCAGAGACCCGGGAGCCATCTCTGGAAACACCATATATTTT. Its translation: CASSRDPGAISGNTIYF.

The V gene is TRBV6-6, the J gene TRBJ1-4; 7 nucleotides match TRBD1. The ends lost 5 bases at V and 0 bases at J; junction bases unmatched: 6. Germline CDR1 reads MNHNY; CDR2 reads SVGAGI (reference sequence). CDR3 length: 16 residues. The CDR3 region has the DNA TGTGCCAGCAGTACGGGACAGATTACAACTAATGAAAAACTGTTTTTT. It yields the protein CASSTGQITTNEKLFF.

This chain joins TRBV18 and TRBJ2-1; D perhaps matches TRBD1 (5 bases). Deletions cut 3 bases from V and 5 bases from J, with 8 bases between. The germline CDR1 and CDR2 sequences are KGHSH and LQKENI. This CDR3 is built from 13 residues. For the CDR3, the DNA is TGTGCCAGCTCACCGACACAGGACAATGAGCAGTTCTTC. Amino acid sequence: CASSPTQDNEQFF.

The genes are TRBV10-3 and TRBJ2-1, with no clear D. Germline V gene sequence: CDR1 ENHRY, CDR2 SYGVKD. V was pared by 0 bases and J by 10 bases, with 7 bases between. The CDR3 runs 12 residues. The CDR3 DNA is TGTGCCATCAGTGAGTCGGCCTGGGAGCAGTTCTTC. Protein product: CAISESAWEQFF.

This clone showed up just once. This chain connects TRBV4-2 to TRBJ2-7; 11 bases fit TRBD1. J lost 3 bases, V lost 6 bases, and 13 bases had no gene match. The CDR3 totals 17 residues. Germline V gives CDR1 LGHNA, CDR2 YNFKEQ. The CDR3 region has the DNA TGTGCCAGCAGTCCTCGGGACAGGGGGGGACTTCTCTACGAGCAGTACTTC. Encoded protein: CASSPRDRGGLLYEQYF.

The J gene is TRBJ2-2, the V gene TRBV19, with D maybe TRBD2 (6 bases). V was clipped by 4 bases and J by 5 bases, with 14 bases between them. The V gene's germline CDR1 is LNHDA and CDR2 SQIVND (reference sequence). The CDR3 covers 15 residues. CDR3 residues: CASSTETSRTGELFF. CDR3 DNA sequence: TGTGCCAGTAGTACCGAGACTAGTCGAACCGGGGAGCTGTTTTTT.

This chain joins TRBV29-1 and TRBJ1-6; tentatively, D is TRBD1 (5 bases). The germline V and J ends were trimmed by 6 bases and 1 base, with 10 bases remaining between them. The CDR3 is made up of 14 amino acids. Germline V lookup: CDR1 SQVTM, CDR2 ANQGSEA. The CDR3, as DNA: TGCAGCGTAAAAGGGGAATCCTATAATTCACCCCTCCACTTT. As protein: CSVKGESYNSPLHF. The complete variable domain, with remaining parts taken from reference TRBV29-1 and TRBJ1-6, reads SAVISQKPSRDICQRGTSLTIQCQVDSQVTMMFWYRQQPGQSLTLIATANQGSEATYESGFVIDKFPISRPNLTFSTLTVSNMSPEDSSIYLCSVKGESYNSPLHFGNGTRLTVT.

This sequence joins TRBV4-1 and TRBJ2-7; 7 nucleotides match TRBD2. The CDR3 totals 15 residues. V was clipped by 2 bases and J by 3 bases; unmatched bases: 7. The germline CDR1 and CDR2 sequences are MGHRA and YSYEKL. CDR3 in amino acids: CASSQLFPGGYEQYF. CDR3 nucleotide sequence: TGCGCCAGCAGCCAACTTTTCCCGGGGGGCTACGAGCAGTACTTC.

CDR3 loop: CASGWTGGSGELFF. CDR3 in DNA: TGTGCTAGTGGTTGGACAGGGGGGTCGGGGGAGCTGTTTTTT. The chain links TRBV12-5 to TRBJ2-2; 10 nucleotides line up with TRBD1. CDR1 is LGHNT, CDR2 FRNRAP, per germline. The CDR3 consists of 14 residues. Trimming took 4 bases from V and 8 from J; bases not matched to a gene: 4.

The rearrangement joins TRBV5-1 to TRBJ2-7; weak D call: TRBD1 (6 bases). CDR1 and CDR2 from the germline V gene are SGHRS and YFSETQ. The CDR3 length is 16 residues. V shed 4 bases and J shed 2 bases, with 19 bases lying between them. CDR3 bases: TGCGCCAGCAGCGGCTCAACAGGGACCGCGACCTACGAGCAGTACTTC. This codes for CASSGSTGTATYEQYF.

DNA of the CDR3: TGTGCCAGCAGCCCTAGAGCTCCCTCCTACAATGAGCAGTTCTTC. It is translated as CASSPRAPSYNEQFF. The chain is built from TRBV2 and TRBJ2-1; the D is unclear. The germline V gene has CDR1 SNHLY and CDR2 FYNNEI. V was cut by 6 bases and J by 0 bases, with 12 bases left in between. The CDR3 spans 15 residues.

CDR3: CASAGDSREKLFF. The CDR3 bases are TGTGCCTCCGCCGGAGATTCTAGGGAAAAACTGTTTTTT. The chain links TRBV10-3 to TRBJ1-4; D ambiguous. The V and J ends lost 11 bases and 8 bases respectively, with 18 bases between them. The germline gives CDR1 ENHRY, CDR2 SYGVKD. The CDR3 loop spans 13 amino acids.

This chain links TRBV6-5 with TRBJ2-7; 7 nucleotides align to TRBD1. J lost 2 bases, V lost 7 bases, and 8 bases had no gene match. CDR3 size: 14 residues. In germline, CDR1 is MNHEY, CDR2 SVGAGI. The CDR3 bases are TGTGCCAGCAACCTACAGGGGAAACCCTACGAGCAGTACTTC. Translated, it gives CASNLQGKPYEQYF.

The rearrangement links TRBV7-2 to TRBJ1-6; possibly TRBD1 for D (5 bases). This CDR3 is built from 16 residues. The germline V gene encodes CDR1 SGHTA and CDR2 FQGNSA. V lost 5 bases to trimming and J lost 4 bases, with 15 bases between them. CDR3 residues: CASSSDSPLYNSPLHF. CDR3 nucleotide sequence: TGTGCCAGCAGCAGCGACAGCCCTTTATATAATTCACCCCTCCACTTT.

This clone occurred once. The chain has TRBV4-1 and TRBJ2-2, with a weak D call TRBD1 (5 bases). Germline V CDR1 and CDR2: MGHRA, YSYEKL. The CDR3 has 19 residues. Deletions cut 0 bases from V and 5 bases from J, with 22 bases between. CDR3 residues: CASSQDLGRIDSQTGELFF. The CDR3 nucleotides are TGCGCCAGCAGCCAAGATCTGGGCCGAATTGACAGTCAGACCGGGGAGCTGTTTTTT.

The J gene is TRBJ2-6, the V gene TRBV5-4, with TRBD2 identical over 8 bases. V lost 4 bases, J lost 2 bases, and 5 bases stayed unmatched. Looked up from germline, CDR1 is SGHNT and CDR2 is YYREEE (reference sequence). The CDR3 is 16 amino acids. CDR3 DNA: TGTGCCAGCAGCCCCCCGGGGGGGGCTGGGGCCAACGTCCTGACTTTC. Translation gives CASSPPGGAGANVLTF. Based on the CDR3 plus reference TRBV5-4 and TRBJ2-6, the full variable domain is ETGVTQSPTHLIKTRGQQVTLRCSSQSGHNTVSWYQQALGQGPQFIFQYYREEENGRGNFPPRFSGLQFPNYSSELNVNALELDDSALYLCASSPPGGAGANVLTFGAGSRLTVL.

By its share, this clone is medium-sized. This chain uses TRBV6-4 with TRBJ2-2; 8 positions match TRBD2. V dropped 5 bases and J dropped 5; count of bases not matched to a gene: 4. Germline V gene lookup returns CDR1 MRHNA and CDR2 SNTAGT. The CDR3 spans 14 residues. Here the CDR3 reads CASSSLADTGELFF. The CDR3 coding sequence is TGTGCCAGCAGTTCACTAGCGGATACCGGGGAGCTGTTTTTT.

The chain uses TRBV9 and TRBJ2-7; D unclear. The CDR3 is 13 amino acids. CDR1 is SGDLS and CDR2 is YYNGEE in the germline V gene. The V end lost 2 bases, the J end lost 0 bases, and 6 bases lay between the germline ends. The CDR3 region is CASSVLDSYEQYF. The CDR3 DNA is TGTGCCAGCAGCGTGTTAGACTCCTACGAGCAGTACTTC.

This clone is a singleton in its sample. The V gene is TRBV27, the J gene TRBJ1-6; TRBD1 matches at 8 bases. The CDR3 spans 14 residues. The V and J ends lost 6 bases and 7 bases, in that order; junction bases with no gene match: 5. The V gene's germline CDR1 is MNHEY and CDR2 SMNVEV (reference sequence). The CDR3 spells CASRVDRGNSPLHF. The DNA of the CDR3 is TGTGCCAGCAGGGTCGACAGGGGAAATTCACCCCTCCACTTT.

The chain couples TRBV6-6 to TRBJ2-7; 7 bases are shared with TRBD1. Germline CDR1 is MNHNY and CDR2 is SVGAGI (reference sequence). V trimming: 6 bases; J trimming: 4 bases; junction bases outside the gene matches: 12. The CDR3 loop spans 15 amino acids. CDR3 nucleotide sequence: TGTGCCAGCAGCTACGAGGGACAGACCAAGTACGAGCAGTACTTC. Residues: CASSYEGQTKYEQYF.

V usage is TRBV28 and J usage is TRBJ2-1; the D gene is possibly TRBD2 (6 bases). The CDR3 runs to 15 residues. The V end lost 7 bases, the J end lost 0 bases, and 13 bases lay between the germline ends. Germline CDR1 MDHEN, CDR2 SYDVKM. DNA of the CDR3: TGTGCCAGCACGGCGCAGGGAGGCTCCTACAATGAGCAGTTCTTC. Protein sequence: CASTAQGGSYNEQFF.

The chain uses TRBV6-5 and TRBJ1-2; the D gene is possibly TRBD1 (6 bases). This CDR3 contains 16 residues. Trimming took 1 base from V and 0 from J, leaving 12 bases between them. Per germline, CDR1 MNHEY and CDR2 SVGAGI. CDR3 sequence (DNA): TGTGCCAGCAGTTACTATGGGACATACGCTAACTATGGCTACACCTTC. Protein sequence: CASSYYGTYANYGYTF.

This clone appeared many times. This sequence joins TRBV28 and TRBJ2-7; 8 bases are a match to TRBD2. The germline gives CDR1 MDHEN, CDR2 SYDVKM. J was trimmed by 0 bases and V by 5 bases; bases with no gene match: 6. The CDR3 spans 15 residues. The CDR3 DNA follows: TGTGCCAGCAGTCGGGGGGGCGGGAGCTCCTACGAGCAGTACTTC. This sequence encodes CASSRGGGSSYEQYF.